This is a list of T cell receptor beta chains from one sample in a study of blood T cell repertoires in COVID-19. Sequenced by immunoSEQ multiplex PCR; TCRdb stores in-frame clones only, minus some. The sample has approximately 240,000 clones; around 85% are singletons. The material sequenced was peripheral blood. The receptors shown here come from a woman in her 40s with active or convalescent COVID-19. Each CDR3 is given with its conserved first and last residue. A D gene is named only where the DNA matches it firmly. Some rows mark clone size as missing; the rest say once, few, many or name a class of expanded clone.

V gene,D gene,J gene,clone size,CDR3 protein,CDR3 DNA
TRBV7-3,.,TRBJ2-2,.,CASSQGVRTTNTGELFF,TGTGCCAGCAGCCAGGGGGTTAGGACTACGAACACCGGGGAGCTGTTTTTT
TRBV28,TRBD1,TRBJ1-3,.,CASSRPGGFSGNTIYF,TGTGCCAGCAGTAGGCCAGGGGGCTTCTCTGGAAACACCATATATTTT
TRBV6-5,.,TRBJ1-1,.,CASTVQGNTEAFF,TGTGCCAGCACCGTCCAGGGGAACACTGAAGCTTTCTTT
TRBV3-1/TRBV3-2,TRBD1,TRBJ1-6,.,CASRGQASPYSPLHF,TGTGCCAGCAGGGGACAGGCATCTCCATATTCACCCCTCCACTTT
TRBV10-3,.,TRBJ1-6,.,CAISDVGLRNSPLHF,TGTGCCATCAGTGATGTCGGACTCCGAAATTCACCCCTCCACTTT
TRBV11-2,TRBD2,TRBJ2-1,.,CASRLGTSSYNEQFF,TGTGCCAGCAGGTTAGGGACTAGCTCCTACAATGAGCAGTTCTTC
TRBV10-3,TRBD1,TRBJ1-2,.,CAISDRTGGDYGYTF,TGTGCCATCAGTGACCGGACAGGCGGGGACTATGGCTACACCTTC
TRBV28,TRBD1,TRBJ1-2,.,CASSLTQGQASNYGYTF,TGTGCCAGCAGTTTAACTCAGGGACAGGCGTCTAACTATGGCTACACCTTC
TRBV6-4,TRBD1,TRBJ1-1,.,CASSRDRGLTTEAFF,TGTGCCAGCAGTCGGGACAGGGGGCTCACCACTGAAGCTTTCTTT
TRBV30,.,TRBJ1-1,.,CAWSVNRDTEAFF,TGTGCCTGGAGTGTTAACAGGGACACTGAAGCTTTCTTT
TRBV7-2,TRBD1,TRBJ1-5,.,CASSLGDRGQNQPQHF,TGTGCCAGCAGCTTAGGGGACAGGGGGCAAAATCAGCCCCAGCATTTT
TRBV6-1,TRBD1,TRBJ1-2,many,CASSEASGGSGYGYTF,TGTGCCAGCAGTGAGGCCTCAGGGGGCTCGGGCTATGGCTACACCTTC
TRBV9,.,TRBJ1-3,.,CASSVVSGRGNTIYF,TGTGCCAGCAGCGTAGTGTCAGGGCGAGGAAACACCATATATTTT